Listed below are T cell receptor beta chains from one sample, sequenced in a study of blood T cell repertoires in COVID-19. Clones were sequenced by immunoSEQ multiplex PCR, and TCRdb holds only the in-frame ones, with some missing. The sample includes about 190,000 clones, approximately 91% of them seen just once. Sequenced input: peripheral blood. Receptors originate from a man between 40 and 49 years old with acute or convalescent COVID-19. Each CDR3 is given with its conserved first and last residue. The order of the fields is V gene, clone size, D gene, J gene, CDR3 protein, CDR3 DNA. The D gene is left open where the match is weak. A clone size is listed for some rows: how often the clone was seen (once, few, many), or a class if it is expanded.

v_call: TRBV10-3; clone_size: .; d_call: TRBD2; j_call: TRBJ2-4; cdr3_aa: CAISAGGAENIQYF; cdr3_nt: TGTGCCATCAGTGCGGGGGGGGCAGAAAACATTCAGTACTTC
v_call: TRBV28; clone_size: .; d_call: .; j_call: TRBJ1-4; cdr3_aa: CASSSGRNEKLFF; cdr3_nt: TGTGCCAGCAGTTCAGGGCGAAATGAAAAACTGTTTTTT
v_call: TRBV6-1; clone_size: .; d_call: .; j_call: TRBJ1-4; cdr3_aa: CASSEARQVATNEKLFF; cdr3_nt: TGTGCCAGCAGTGAAGCGCGACAGGTTGCAACTAATGAAAAACTGTTTTTT
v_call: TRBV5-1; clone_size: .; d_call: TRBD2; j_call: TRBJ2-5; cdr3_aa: CASSSGLAGNPQETQYF; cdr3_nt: TGCGCCAGCAGCTCCGGACTAGCGGGTAACCCTCAAGAGACCCAGTACTTC
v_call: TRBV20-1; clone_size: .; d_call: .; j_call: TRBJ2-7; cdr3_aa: CSASLAAPYEQYF; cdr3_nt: TGCAGTGCTAGTCTGGCGGCCCCCTACGAGCAGTACTTC
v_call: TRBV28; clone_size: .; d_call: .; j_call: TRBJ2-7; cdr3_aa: CASGTGIPYEQYF; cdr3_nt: TGTGCCAGCGGTACAGGGATCCCCTACGAGCAGTACTTC
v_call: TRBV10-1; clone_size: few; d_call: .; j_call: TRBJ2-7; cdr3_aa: CASSEGVRGTYYEQYF; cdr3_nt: TGCGCCAGCAGTGAGGGTGTAAGGGGGACCTACTACGAGCAGTACTTC
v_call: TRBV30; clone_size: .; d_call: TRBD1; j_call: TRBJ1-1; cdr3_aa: CAWNTGGLSEAFF; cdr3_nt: TGTGCCTGGAACACAGGGGGCTTATCTGAAGCTTTCTTT
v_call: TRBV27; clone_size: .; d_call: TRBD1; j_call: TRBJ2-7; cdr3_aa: CASSLGGTGGVYEQYF; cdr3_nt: TGTGCCAGCAGTTTAGGGGGGACAGGGGGAGTATACGAGCAGTACTTC
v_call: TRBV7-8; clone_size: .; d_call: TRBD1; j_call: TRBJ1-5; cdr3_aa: CASSLEGAGNQPQHF; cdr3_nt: TGTGCCAGCAGCTTAGAGGGGGCTGGCAATCAGCCCCAGCATTTT
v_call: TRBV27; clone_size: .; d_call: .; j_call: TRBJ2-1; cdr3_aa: CASSLGGYNEQFF; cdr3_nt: TGTGCCAGCAGTTTGGGGGGCTACAATGAGCAGTTCTTC
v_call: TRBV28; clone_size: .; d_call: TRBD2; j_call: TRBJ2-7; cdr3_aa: CASSLAGGQYEQYF; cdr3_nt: TGTGCCAGCAGTTTAGCGGGGGGCCAATACGAGCAGTACTTC
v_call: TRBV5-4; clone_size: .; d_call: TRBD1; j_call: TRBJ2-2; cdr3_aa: CASSLAGQGGSGELFF; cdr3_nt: TGTGCCAGCAGCTTGGCGGGACAGGGAGGATCCGGGGAGCTGTTTTTT
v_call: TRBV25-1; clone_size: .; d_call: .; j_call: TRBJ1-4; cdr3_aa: CASSEPLGRGISEKLFF; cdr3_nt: TGTGCCAGCAGTGAACCCCTCGGGCGGGGAATCAGTGAAAAACTGTTTTTT
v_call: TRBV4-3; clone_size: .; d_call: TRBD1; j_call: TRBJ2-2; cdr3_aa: CASSQAPTRGFKTGELFF; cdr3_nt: TGCGCCAGCAGCCAAGCCCCTACCAGGGGGTTTAAGACCGGGGAGCTGTTTTTT
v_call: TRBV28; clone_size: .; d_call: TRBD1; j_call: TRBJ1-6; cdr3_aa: CASSLDRESPLHF; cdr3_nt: TGTGCCAGCAGTTTAGACAGGGAATCACCCCTCCACTTT
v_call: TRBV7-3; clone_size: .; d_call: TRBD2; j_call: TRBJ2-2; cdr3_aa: CASSQIGLEGTGELFF; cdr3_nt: TGTGCCAGCAGCCAAATAGGACTAGAGGGTACCGGGGAGCTGTTTTTT
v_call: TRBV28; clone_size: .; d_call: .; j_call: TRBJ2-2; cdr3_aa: CASGQLNTGELFF; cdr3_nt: TGTGCCAGTGGACAGTTGAACACCGGGGAGCTGTTTTTT
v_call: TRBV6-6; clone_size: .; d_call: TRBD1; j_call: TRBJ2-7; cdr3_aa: CASSYERQGRYEQYF; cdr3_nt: TGTGCCAGCAGTTACGAAAGACAGGGGAGATACGAGCAGTACTTC
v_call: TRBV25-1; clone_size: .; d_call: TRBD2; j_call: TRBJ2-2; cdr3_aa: CASSATSGGANTGELFF; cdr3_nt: TGTGCCAGCAGTGCAACTAGCGGGGGGGCGAACACCGGGGAGCTGTTTTTT
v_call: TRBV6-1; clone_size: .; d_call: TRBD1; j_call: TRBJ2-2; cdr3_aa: CASSDNRGATGELFF; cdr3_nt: TGTGCCAGCAGTGACAACAGGGGGGCCACCGGGGAGCTGTTTTTT
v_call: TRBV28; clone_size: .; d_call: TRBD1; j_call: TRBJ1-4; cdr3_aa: CASSLPGTGFEKLFF; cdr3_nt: TGTGCCAGCTCCCTTCCCGGGACAGGGTTTGAAAAACTGTTTTTT
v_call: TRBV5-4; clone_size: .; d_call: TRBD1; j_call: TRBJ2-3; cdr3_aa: CAGQGYSTDTQYF; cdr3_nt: TGTGCCGGACAGGGATACAGCACAGATACGCAGTATTTT
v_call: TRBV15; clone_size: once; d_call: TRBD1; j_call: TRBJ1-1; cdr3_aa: CATSRAVGTGWPEAFF; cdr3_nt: TGTGCCACCAGCAGAGCCGTGGGGACAGGGTGGCCTGAAGCTTTCTTT
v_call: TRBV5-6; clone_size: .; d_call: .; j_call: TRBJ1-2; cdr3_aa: CASSLAPTGASGYTF; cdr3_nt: TGTGCCAGCAGCTTGGCGCCGACAGGAGCTTCTGGCTACACCTTC
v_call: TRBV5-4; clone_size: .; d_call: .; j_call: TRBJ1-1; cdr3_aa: CASSHYGPIERLVTEAFF; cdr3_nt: TGTGCCAGCAGCCATTATGGGCCTATTGAACGGCTCGTCACTGAAGCTTTCTTT
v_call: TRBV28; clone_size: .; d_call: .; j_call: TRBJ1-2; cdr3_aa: CASSLVAGSYGYTF; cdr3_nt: TGTGCCAGCAGTTTAGTCGCAGGGTCCTATGGCTACACCTTC
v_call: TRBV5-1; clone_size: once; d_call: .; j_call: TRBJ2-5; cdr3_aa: CASSRSGTQETQYF; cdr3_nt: TGCGCCAGCAGCCGATCGGGGACTCAAGAGACCCAGTACTTC
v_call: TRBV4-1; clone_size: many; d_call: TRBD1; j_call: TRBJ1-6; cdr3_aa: CATRQGSYNSPLHF; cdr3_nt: TGCGCCACACGACAGGGATCCTATAATTCACCCCTCCACTTT
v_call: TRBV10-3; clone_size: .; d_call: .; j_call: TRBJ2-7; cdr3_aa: CAIRGKPNYEQYF; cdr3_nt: TGTGCCATCCGGGGGAAACCAAACTACGAGCAGTACTTC
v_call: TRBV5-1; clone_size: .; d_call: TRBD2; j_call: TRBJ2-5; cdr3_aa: CASSSGGGGETQYF; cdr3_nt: TGCGCCAGCAGCTCTGGCGGGGGGGGAGAGACCCAGTACTTC
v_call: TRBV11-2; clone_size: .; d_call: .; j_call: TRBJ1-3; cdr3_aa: CASSPPMTGAGNTIYF; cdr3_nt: TGTGCCAGCTCCCCCCCCATGACAGGAGCTGGAAACACCATATATTTT
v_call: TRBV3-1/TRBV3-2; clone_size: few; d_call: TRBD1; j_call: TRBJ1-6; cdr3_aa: CASSQDLTGAADLHF; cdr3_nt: TGTGCCAGCAGCCAAGATCTAACAGGGGCGGCCGATCTCCACTTT
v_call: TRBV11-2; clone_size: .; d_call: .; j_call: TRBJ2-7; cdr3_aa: CASSLRRVGGREQYF; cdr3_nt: TGTGCCAGCAGCTTAAGGCGGGTGGGGGGGCGCGAGCAGTACTTC
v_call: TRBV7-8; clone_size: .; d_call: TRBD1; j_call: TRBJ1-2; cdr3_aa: CASSVLTGGTSYGYTF; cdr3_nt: TGTGCCAGCAGCGTCCTGACAGGGGGGACCAGCTATGGCTACACCTTC
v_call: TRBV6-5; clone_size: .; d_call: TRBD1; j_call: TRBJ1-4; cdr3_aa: CASSRQGVDEKLFF; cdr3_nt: TGTGCCAGCAGCCGACAGGGGGTTGATGAAAAACTGTTTTTT
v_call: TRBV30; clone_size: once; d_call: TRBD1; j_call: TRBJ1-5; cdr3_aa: CAWSPTGDQPQHF; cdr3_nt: TGTGCCTGGAGTCCTACAGGGGATCAGCCCCAGCATTTT
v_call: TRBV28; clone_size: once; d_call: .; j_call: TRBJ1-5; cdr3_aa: CASSLRGSNQPQHF; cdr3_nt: TGTGCCAGCAGTTTAAGGGGGTCCAATCAGCCCCAGCATTTT
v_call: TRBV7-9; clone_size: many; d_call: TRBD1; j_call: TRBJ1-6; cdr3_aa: CASRDRGGYNSPLHF; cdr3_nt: TGTGCCAGCAGGGACAGGGGCGGTTATAATTCACCCCTCCACTTT
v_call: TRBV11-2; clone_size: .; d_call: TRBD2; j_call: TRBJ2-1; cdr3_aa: CASSFPIGTSGPINEQFF; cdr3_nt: TGTGCCAGCAGCTTCCCAATCGGGACTAGCGGGCCTATCAATGAGCAGTTCTTC
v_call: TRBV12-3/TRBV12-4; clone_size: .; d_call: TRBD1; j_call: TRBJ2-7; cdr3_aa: CASSFGTGREQYF; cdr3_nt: TGTGCCAGCAGTTTCGGGACAGGGCGCGAGCAGTACTTC
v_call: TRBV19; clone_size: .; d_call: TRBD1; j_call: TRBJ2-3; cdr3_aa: CASSLLRGLSTDTQYF; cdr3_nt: TGTGCCAGTAGTCTTCTCAGGGGGCTGAGCACAGATACGCAGTATTTT
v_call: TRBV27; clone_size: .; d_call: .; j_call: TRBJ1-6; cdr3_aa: CASSFSGILTNSPLHF; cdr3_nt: TGTGCCAGCAGCTTCTCAGGGATCCTAACTAATTCACCCCTCCACTTT
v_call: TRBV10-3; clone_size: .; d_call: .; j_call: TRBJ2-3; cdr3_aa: CATSGGTPDTQYF; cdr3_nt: TGTGCCACCTCCGGAGGGACCCCAGATACGCAGTATTTT
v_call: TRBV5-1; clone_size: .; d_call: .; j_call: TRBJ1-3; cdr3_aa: CASSGAGSGNTIYF; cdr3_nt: TGCGCCAGCAGCGGGGCAGGCTCTGGAAACACCATATATTTT
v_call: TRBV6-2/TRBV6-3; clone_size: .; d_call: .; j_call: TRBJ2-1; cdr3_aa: CASSYSWRGSYNEQFF; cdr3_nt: TGTGCCAGCAGTTACTCTTGGCGGGGCTCCTACAATGAGCAGTTCTTC
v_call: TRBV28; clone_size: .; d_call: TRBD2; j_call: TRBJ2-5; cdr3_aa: CASSTRTSGGQETQYF; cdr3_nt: TGTGCCAGCAGTACCCGGACTAGCGGGGGGCAAGAGACCCAGTACTTC
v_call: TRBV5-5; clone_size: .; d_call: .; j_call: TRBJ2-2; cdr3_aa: CASSLPGRITGELFF; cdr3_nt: TGTGCCAGCAGCTTGCCTGGGAGGATCACCGGGGAGCTGTTTTTT
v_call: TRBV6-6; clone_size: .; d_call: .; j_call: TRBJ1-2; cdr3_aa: CASSYVGQGNYGYTF; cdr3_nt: TGTGCCAGCAGTTATGTAGGGCAGGGCAACTATGGCTACACCTTC
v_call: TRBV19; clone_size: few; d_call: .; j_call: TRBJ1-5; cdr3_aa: CASSIMGRGTDQPQHF; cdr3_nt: TGTGCCAGTAGTATAATGGGCAGGGGAACGGATCAGCCCCAGCATTTT
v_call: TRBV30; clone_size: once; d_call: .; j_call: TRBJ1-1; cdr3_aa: CAWTPGGTEAFF; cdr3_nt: TGTGCCTGGACCCCCGGGGGGACTGAAGCTTTCTTT
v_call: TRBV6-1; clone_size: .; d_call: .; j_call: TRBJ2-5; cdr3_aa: CASSDHPDSHQETQYF; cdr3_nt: TGTGCCAGCAGTGACCACCCAGACAGCCACCAAGAGACCCAGTACTTC
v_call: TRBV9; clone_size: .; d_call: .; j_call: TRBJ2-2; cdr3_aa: CASSVGGGNTGELFF; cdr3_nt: TGTGCCAGCAGCGTCGGCGGCGGGAACACCGGGGAGCTGTTTTTT
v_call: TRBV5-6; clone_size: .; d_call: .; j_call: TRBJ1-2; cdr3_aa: CASSPGGAAYGYTF; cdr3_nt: TGTGCCAGCAGCCCAGGAGGGGCTGCCTATGGCTACACCTTC
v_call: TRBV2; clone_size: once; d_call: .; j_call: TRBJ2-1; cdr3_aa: CAFAAGFSEQFF; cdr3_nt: TGTGCCTTCGCGGCGGGGTTTAGCGAGCAGTTCTTC
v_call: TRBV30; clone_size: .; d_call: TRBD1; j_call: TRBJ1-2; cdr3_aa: CAWSTGGYGYTF; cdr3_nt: TGTGCCTGGAGTACAGGGGGCTATGGCTACACCTTC